The rows below give T cell receptor beta chains drawn from one sample of a study of cytomegalovirus exposure and HLA in healthy donors. The data were produced by immunoSEQ multiplex PCR, yet TCRdb's version contains in-frame clones alone and is incomplete. The repertoire has some 130,000 clones, 75% to 90% of them found once; the top ten carry approximately 6.7%. The sample consisted of PBMCs. The receptors stem from a woman aged 25 to 39 in good health and CMV-seropositive. Both conserved end residues are part of each CDR3. D genes are given only for firm matches. Only some rows state a clone size, as once, few, many or a class for expanded clones.

D	V	J	size	DNA	CDR3
.	TRBV6-6	TRBJ2-7	.	TGTGCCAGCAGTTACTTATACGAGCAGTACTTC	CASSYLYEQYF
TRBD1	TRBV7-9	TRBJ1-1	.	TGTGCCAGCAGCTCCTCATCATTCGGACAGGGATCTGAAGCTTTCTTT	CASSSSSFGQGSEAFF
TRBD2	TRBV6-5	TRBJ2-5	.	TGTGCCAGCAGTCACGGGACTACTCAAGAGACCCAGTACTTC	CASSHGTTQETQYF
.	TRBV4-1	TRBJ2-7	.	TGCGCCAGCAGCCAAGGGGCAGGGATTACCTACGAGCAGTACTTC	CASSQGAGITYEQYF
.	TRBV5-1	TRBJ2-5	.	TGCGCCAGCAGCTTGGCCTTGGCGGAAGAGACCCAGTACTTC	CASSLALAEETQYF
.	TRBV28	TRBJ1-4	.	TGTGCCAGCAGCTACCCAGGTGAAAAACTGTTTTTT	CASSYPGEKLFF
.	TRBV28	TRBJ1-2	.	TGTGCCAGCAGTGCGGCCTTGTATGGCTACACCTTC	CASSAALYGYTF
.	TRBV5-1	TRBJ1-3	.	TGCGCCAGCAGCTTCACGGAGGGAAACACCATATATTTT	CASSFTEGNTIYF
.	TRBV5-1	TRBJ1-4	.	TGCGCCAGCAGCTTGGAAGGGGCAGGTAAAGAAAAACTGTTTTTT	CASSLEGAGKEKLFF
TRBD1	TRBV28	TRBJ2-1	once	TGTGCCAGCAGTTACCCCCTCATACAGGGGTCGGGCGAGCAGTTCTTC	CASSYPLIQGSGEQFF
.	TRBV27	TRBJ1-1	.	TGTGCCAGCAGTTTATCGGTAACGGCTGAAGCTTTCTTT	CASSLSVTAEAFF
TRBD2	TRBV5-4	TRBJ2-7	.	TGTGCCAGCAGCTTAGGGCTAGCGGGAGTCGAGCAGTACTTC	CASSLGLAGVEQYF
TRBD2	TRBV30	TRBJ2-1	.	TGTGCCTGGAGTGATCTAGCGGCTTACAATGAGCAGTTCTTC	CAWSDLAAYNEQFF
.	TRBV7-9	TRBJ2-1	.	TGTGCCATCACGGGGGGCCCTTACAATGAGCAGTTCTTC	CAITGGPYNEQFF
.	TRBV2	TRBJ2-7	once	TGTGCCAGCGGGAGTAGCGCCTACGAGCAGTACTTC	CASGSSAYEQYF
TRBD1	TRBV7-9	TRBJ2-3	few	TGTGCCAGCAGCTACGGACAGGGGGGAAGAGATACGCAGTATTTT	CASSYGQGGRDTQYF
.	TRBV28	TRBJ1-3	.	TGTGCCAGCATCCGACATCTCTCTGGAAACACCATATATTTT	CASIRHLSGNTIYF
TRBD2	TRBV5-1	TRBJ2-1	.	TGCGCCAGCAGCTTGCGCATCTTACTAGCGGGGGGCAATGAGCAGTTCTTC	CASSLRILLAGGNEQFF
.	TRBV19	TRBJ1-1	.	TGTGCCAGTAGTATCCCTGGGCAGGGCCCTCTCTTT	CASSIPGQGPLF
.	TRBV30	TRBJ2-3	.	TGTGCCTTTCCGTCCGGGACTGCCACAGATACGCAGTATTTT	CAFPSGTATDTQYF
.	TRBV28	TRBJ1-3	.	TGTGCCAGCAGTCTGCTGACAGGAACTCCCTCTGGAAACACCATATATTTT	CASSLLTGTPSGNTIYF
.	TRBV5-6	TRBJ2-6	once	TGTGCCAGCAGCTTGGACATCCGATCTGGGGCCAACGTCCTGACTTTC	CASSLDIRSGANVLTF
TRBD1	TRBV28	TRBJ1-2	.	TGTGCCAGCAGTTTAGGGGCAGGGGGCCGATATGGCTACACCTTC	CASSLGAGGRYGYTF
.	TRBV7-7	TRBJ2-2	.	TGTGCCAGCAGCTCACTAGCCACCGGGGAGCTGTTTTTT	CASSSLATGELFF
TRBD1	TRBV9	TRBJ1-1	.	TGTGCCAGCAGCGTAGGGGGGACAGGGGGAACTGAAGCTTTCTTT	CASSVGGTGGTEAFF
TRBD1	TRBV5-1	TRBJ1-3	.	TGCGCCAGCAGCTGGGAGACGACAGGGAATGGAAACACCATATATTTT	CASSWETTGNGNTIYF
.	TRBV7-5	TRBJ1-2	.	TGTGCCAGAAGCTTAGAGGACAGAAGCCCTCATGGTGACTATGGCTACACCTTC	CARSLEDRSPHGDYGYTF
.	TRBV28	TRBJ2-3	.	TGTGCCAGCAGTTTGAGTCCGGGGGATTACACAGATACGCAGTATTTT	CASSLSPGDYTDTQYF
TRBD1	TRBV10-2	TRBJ1-1	.	TGCGCCAGCAGGAGGACAGGGTACACTGAAGCTTTCTTT	CASRRTGYTEAFF
TRBD2	TRBV28	TRBJ2-3	.	TGTGCCAGCAGCGGGGGGGATACGCAGTATTTT	CASSGGDTQYF
.	TRBV11-1	TRBJ1-1	.	TGTGCCAGCAGCTTGGACAGAGACACTGAAGCTTTCTTT	CASSLDRDTEAFF
TRBD1	TRBV5-1	TRBJ1-1	.	TGCGCCAGCAGTTTACTCGGGACAGGGGGCGCGAACACTGAAGCTTTCTTT	CASSLLGTGGANTEAFF
TRBD1	TRBV27	TRBJ1-1	.	TGTGCCAGCAGTCAGGGGGCTGTCACTGAAGCTTTCTTT	CASSQGAVTEAFF
.	TRBV9	TRBJ2-6	.	TGTGCCAAAACGGATCAAAACTGCACGGGCTCTGGGGCCAACGTCCTGACTTTC	CAKTDQNCTGSGANVLTF
TRBD2	TRBV4-2	TRBJ2-3	.	TGTGCCAGCAGCCCAGAGGGAGGGTGGGGGGATACGCAGTATTTT	CASSPEGGWGDTQYF
.	TRBV5-1	TRBJ2-2	.	TGCGCCAGCAGCATTCGACAGGATCACACCGGGGAGCTGTTTTTT	CASSIRQDHTGELFF
.	TRBV7-2	TRBJ2-1	once	TGTGCCAGCAGCTTAGTATTTGAGCAGTTCTTC	CASSLVFEQFF
TRBD2	TRBV29-1	TRBJ2-2	once	TGCAGCGGAGCGGGGGGATCTGGGGAGCTGTTTTTT	CSGAGGSGELFF
TRBD1	TRBV6-5	TRBJ1-2	.	TGTGCCAGCAGTGCTCACAGGGGAAGCATCTATGGCTACACCTTC	CASSAHRGSIYGYTF